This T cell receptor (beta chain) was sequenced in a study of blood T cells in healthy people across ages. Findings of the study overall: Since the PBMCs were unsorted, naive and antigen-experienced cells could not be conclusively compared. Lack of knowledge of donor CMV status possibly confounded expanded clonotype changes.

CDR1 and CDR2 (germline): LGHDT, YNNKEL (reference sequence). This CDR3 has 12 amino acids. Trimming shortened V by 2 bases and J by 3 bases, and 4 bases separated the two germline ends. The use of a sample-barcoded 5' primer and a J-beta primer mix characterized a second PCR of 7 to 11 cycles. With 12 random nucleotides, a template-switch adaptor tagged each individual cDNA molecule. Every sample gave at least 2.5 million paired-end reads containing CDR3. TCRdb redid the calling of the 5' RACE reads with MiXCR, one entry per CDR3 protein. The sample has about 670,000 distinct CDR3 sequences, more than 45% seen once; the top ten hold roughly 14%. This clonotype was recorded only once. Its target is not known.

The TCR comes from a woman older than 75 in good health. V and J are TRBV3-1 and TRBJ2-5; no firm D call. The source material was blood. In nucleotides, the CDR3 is TGTGCCAGCAGCCAACACGAAGAGACCCAGTACTTC. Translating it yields CASSQHEETQYF.